Below are 30 T cell receptor beta chains sequenced from a single sample in a study of blood T cell repertoires in COVID-19. Produced via immunoSEQ multiplex PCR; TCRdb's table is partial and in-frame only. Found here are around 310,000 clones, nearly 90% of them singletons; the top ten hold roughly 1%. The sample consisted of peripheral blood. The receptors stem from a woman in her thirties or forties with COVID-19, enrolled during active disease.

To note about this clone: The sample holds other DNA sequences that translate to the same CDR3. The chain has TRBV4-3 and TRBJ2-3, with D possibly TRBD1 on 5 matching bases. Germline CDR1 LGHNA, CDR2 YSLEER. The V gene lost 0 bases and the J gene lost 6 bases, with 7 bases spanning the gap. This CDR3 is built from 13 residues. This chain's CDR3 is CASSQDRGDTQYF. The CDR3 DNA is TGCGCCAGCAGCCAAGATAGGGGTGATACGCAGTATTTT.

The chain has TRBV24-1 and TRBJ1-3, with D hard to call. With 6 bases removed from V and 4 bases from J, the gap between germline ends came to 9 bases. The CDR3 extends over 13 amino acids. Looked up from germline, CDR1 is KGHDR and CDR2 is SFDVKD. DNA for the CDR3: TGTGCCACCAGTCTATCCGGGGGAAACACCATATATTTT. Encoded protein: CATSLSGGNTIYF.

The chain employs TRBV4-3 and TRBJ2-5, with TRBD2 matching over 8 bases. The germline V gene has CDR1 LGHNA and CDR2 YSLEER. The CDR3 spans 14 residues. J lost 5 bases, V lost 1 base, and 3 bases had no gene match. CDR3 in amino acids: CASSQGTSWETQYF. The CDR3 region has the DNA TGCGCCAGCAGCCAAGGGACTAGCTGGGAGACCCAGTACTTC.

CDR3 sequence (DNA): TGTGCCAGCAGTTACAGGAGGGGGGGGAACACTGAAGCTTTCTTT. Translating gives CASSYRRGGNTEAFF. V is TRBV6-5 and J is TRBJ1-1; perhaps TRBD1 as D (6 bases). V was trimmed by 2 bases and J by 1 base, leaving 11 bases between them. CDR3 length equals 15 residues. CDR1 and CDR2 (germline): MNHEY, SVGAGI.

The chain carries TRBV6-6 and TRBJ1-1, with D perhaps matching TRBD1 (5 bases). Germline assignment: CDR1 MNHNY and CDR2 SVGAGI (reference sequence). The CDR3 consists of 13 residues. V was shortened by 7 bases and J by 5 bases, with 14 bases between the two germline ends. The CDR3 protein is CASNSGRGTEAFF. The CDR3 coding sequence is TGTGCCAGCAACTCTGGGAGGGGAACTGAAGCTTTCTTT.

V and J are TRBV24-1 and TRBJ1-5, with no clear D. From germline, CDR1 is KGHDR and CDR2 SFDVKD. This CDR3 region has 13 residues. V lost 5 bases and J lost 3, with 7 bases in between. In DNA form, the CDR3 reads TGTGCCACCAGTGGGGCAGCCAATCAGCCCCAGCATTTT. It encodes CATSGAANQPQHF.

V gene TRBV28 combines with J gene TRBJ1-2, with D unclear. The CDR3 sequence is 14 residues long. CDR1 and CDR2 from the germline V gene are MDHEN and SYDVKM. V gave up 4 bases and J gave up 0 bases, with 9 bases separating them. This CDR3 is CASSSSGSNYGYTF. The CDR3 DNA follows: TGTGCCAGCAGTTCGTCAGGTTCTAACTATGGCTACACCTTC.

This clone came up once. The chain recombines TRBV9 with TRBJ2-1; TRBD2 agrees at 7 bases. V shed 3 bases, J shed 6 bases, and the junction held 9 bases outside the gene matches. Per the germline V gene, CDR1 is SGDLS and CDR2 is YYNGEE. The CDR3 totals 15 residues. CDR3 amino acids: CASSATGGFLNEQFF. CDR3 coding DNA: TGTGCCAGCAGCGCGACGGGAGGTTTTCTCAATGAGCAGTTCTTC.

The rearrangement uses TRBV7-2 and TRBJ2-2; D perhaps matches TRBD1 (6 bases). The ends were cut back, 2 bases at V and 6 bases at J, with 13 bases in the middle. Germline V gene data show CDR1 as SGHTA and CDR2 as FQGNSA. The CDR3 loop spans 15 amino acids. CDR3 coding DNA: TGTGCCAGCAGCTTACAGGGGTTTATCGCCGGGGAGCTGTTTTTT. Encoded protein: CASSLQGFIAGELFF.

This clone was recorded once. For the CDR3, the DNA is TGTGCCAGCAGCCCCCGGGACAGATACACAGATACGCAGTATTTT. It specifies CASSPRDRYTDTQYF. The J gene is TRBJ2-3, the V gene TRBV7-2; TRBD1 agrees at 7 bases. V dropped 5 bases and J dropped 2; count of bases not matched to a gene: 7. Germline assignment: CDR1 SGHTA and CDR2 FQGNSA. The CDR3 contains 15 residues. The full variable domain, in which reference TRBV7-2 and TRBJ2-3 provide the parts outside the CDR3, is GAGVSQSPSNKVTEKGKDVELRCDPISGHTALYWYRQSLGQGLEFLIYFQGNSAPDKSGLPSDRFSAERTGGSVSTLTIQRTQQEDSAVYLCASSPRDRYTDTQYFGPGTRLTVL.

This sequence joins TRBV6-5 and TRBJ2-7; D call uncertain. The germline V and J ends were trimmed by 6 bases and 0 bases, with 9 bases remaining between them. The CDR3 is made up of 13 amino acids. The germline gives CDR1 MNHEY, CDR2 SVGAGI. The CDR3 spells CASRAPSSYEQYF. The CDR3 region has the DNA TGTGCCAGCAGAGCCCCAAGCTCCTACGAGCAGTACTTC.

This chain links TRBV19 with TRBJ2-2; no firm D call. This CDR3 comprises 15 residues. Germline values: CDR1 LNHDA, CDR2 SQIVND (reference sequence). The CDR3 DNA reads as TGTGCTACCACCCGCAACCGGTTAAACACCGGGGAGCTGTTTTTT. This gives the protein CATTRNRLNTGELFF.

In DNA form, the CDR3 reads TGTGCCAGCAGTTTAATCTTCGGGGGACAGACGAACACTGAAGCTTTCTTT. Translating it yields CASSLIFGGQTNTEAFF. The chain carries TRBV27 and TRBJ1-1; 7 bases fit TRBD1. Germline V gene data show CDR1 as MNHEY and CDR2 as SMNVEV (reference sequence). The CDR3 runs to 17 residues. V lost 2 bases, J lost 1 base, and 10 bases stayed unmatched.

V and J are TRBV18 and TRBJ1-1, with a possible D match to TRBD1 (5 bases). V shed 3 bases and J shed 0 bases, with 11 bases lying between them. This CDR3 has 15 residues. Germline V lookup: CDR1 KGHSH, CDR2 LQKENI. The CDR3 sequence: CASSPTKGVNTEAFF. The CDR3 DNA reads TGTGCCAGCTCACCCACGAAAGGGGTGAACACTGAAGCTTTCTTT.

The CDR3 DNA reads TGTGCCAGCAGTGGACCGGGACAGGGGGTCAATCAGCCCCAGCATTTT. It codes for CASSGPGQGVNQPQHF. The V and J genes are TRBV6-1 and TRBJ1-5; TRBD1 matches 11 bases. V was clipped by 4 bases and J by 3 bases; unmatched bases: 5. The CDR3 covers 16 residues. From germline, CDR1 is MNHNS and CDR2 SASEGT.

This rearrangement joins TRBV6-1 to TRBJ2-5; 7 nucleotides align to TRBD2. CDR3 length: 15 amino acids. Germline V lookup: CDR1 MNHNS, CDR2 SASEGT. V shed 3 bases and J 4 bases; nucleotides not matched to a gene: 8. CDR3 coding DNA: TGTGCCAGCAGTGAGGGTCCCAGCGGGACAGAGACCCAGTACTTC. It specifies CASSEGPSGTETQYF.

The chain combines TRBV29-1 with TRBJ1-1, with a weak D call TRBD1 (6 bases). Germline V CDR1 and CDR2: SQVTM, ANQGSEA. The CDR3 is 14 residues long. V was shortened by 0 bases and J by 6 bases, with 14 bases between the two germline ends. In nucleotides, the CDR3 is TGCAGCGTTGAAGATCTTCGCAGGGGACCTGAAGCTTTCTTT. It encodes CSVEDLRRGPEAFF.

V gene TRBV3-1 (or the pseudogene TRBV3-2) combines with J gene TRBJ2-1; 8 nucleotides line up with TRBD2. With V trimmed by 4 bases and J by 2 bases, 16 bases remained unmatched. The germline gives CDR1 LGHDT, CDR2 YNNKEL (reference sequence). The CDR3 sequence is 19 residues long. The CDR3 reads CASSPTTRVMRGAYNEQFF. The CDR3 coding sequence is TGTGCCAGCAGCCCAACGACAAGGGTTATGCGGGGGGCCTACAATGAGCAGTTCTTC.

This chain connects TRBV7-9 to TRBJ2-2; 10 nucleotides match TRBD2. The trim removed 5 bases at V and 7 bases at J, leaving 4 bases unmatched. Germline values: CDR1 SEHNR, CDR2 FQNEAQ (reference sequence). The CDR3 spans 14 residues. The CDR3 reads CASSLLAGVGELFF. DNA of the CDR3: TGTGCCAGCAGCCTCCTAGCGGGAGTCGGGGAGCTGTTTTTT. Variable domain in full (rest from reference TRBV7-9 and TRBJ2-2): DTGVSQNPRHKITKRGQNVTFRCDPISEHNRLYWYRQTLGQGPEFLTYFQNEAQLEKSRLLSDRFSAERPKGSFSTLEIQRTEQGDSAMYLCASSLLAGVGELFFGEGSRLTVL.

The chain combines TRBV7-3 with TRBJ1-6; perhaps TRBD1 as D (5 bases). This CDR3 has 13 amino acids. CDR1 is SGHTA, CDR2 FQGTGA, per germline. Trimming took 5 bases from V and 10 from J, leaving 12 bases between them. The CDR3 here is CASSVQGDSPLHF. The CDR3 nucleotides are TGTGCCAGCAGCGTCCAGGGTGACTCACCCCTCCACTTT.

DNA for the CDR3: TGTGCCAGTAGTATTTCTGAGGCTTCCAGCAATCAGCCCCAGCATTTT. It encodes CASSISEASSNQPQHF. This chain links TRBV19 with TRBJ1-5, with no clear D. Per germline, CDR1 LNHDA and CDR2 SQIVND (reference sequence). Trimming shortened V by 3 bases and J by 1 base, and 13 bases separated the two germline ends. CDR3 length: 16 residues.

This clone came up once. This CDR3 is CASSYDRGTDTQYF. The CDR3 nucleotides are TGTGCCAGCAGTTACGACAGGGGTACAGATACGCAGTATTTT. The genes are TRBV6-5 and TRBJ2-3; the match to TRBD1 covers 8 bases. The junction had 1 base not matched to a gene; V was cut back by 2 bases and J by 3 bases. Germline-derived CDR1 and CDR2 are MNHEY and SVGAGI. CDR3 length: 14 residues.

The chain links TRBV28 to TRBJ2-7; 7 bases agree with TRBD1. The CDR3 totals 15 residues. CDR1 and CDR2 from the germline V gene are MDHEN and SYDVKM. The junction had 12 bases not matched to a gene; V was cut back by 5 bases and J by 5 bases. CDR3 protein: CASSALGQGVNEQYF. The CDR3 nucleotides are TGTGCCAGCAGTGCTCTCGGGCAGGGGGTAAACGAGCAGTACTTC.

The chain is built from TRBV5-1 and TRBJ2-7; 8 nucleotides align to TRBD1. The CDR3 is made up of 15 amino acids. The germline gives CDR1 SGHRS, CDR2 YFSETQ. V lost 0 bases, J lost 6 bases, and 8 bases stayed unmatched. As DNA, the CDR3 is TGCGCCAGCAGCTTGGTTCTTGGACAGGGTGGCGAGCAGTACTTC. Amino acids: CASSLVLGQGGEQYF.

This chain uses TRBV6-6 with TRBJ2-1, with 7 positions matching TRBD1. The CDR3 covers 12 residues. Germline values: CDR1 MNHNY, CDR2 SVGAGI (reference sequence). The junction had 11 bases not matched to a gene; V was cut back by 6 bases and J by 15 bases. CDR3 sequence: CASRQGEWVWFF. CDR3 sequence (DNA): TGTGCCAGCAGGCAGGGGGAGTGGGTTTGGTTCTTC.

The chain has TRBV27 and TRBJ1-2, with D tentatively TRBD1 (5 bases). This CDR3 spans 13 amino acids. V lost 2 bases and J 7 bases, leaving 11 bases between the germline ends. In germline, CDR1 is MNHEY, CDR2 SMNVEV (reference sequence). The DNA for the CDR3 is TGTGCCAGCAGTTTAGGGACTAGGGGTGGCTACACCTTC. Its protein is CASSLGTRGGYTF.

The CDR3 reads CASSLLGGQDQPQHF. In DNA form, the CDR3 reads TGTGCCAGCAGCTTGTTGGGGGGGCAAGATCAGCCCCAGCATTTT. The V gene is TRBV5-5, the J gene TRBJ1-5; tentatively, D is TRBD1 (6 bases). In germline, CDR1 is SGHKS, CDR2 YYEKEE (reference sequence). The CDR3 length is 15 residues. Deletions cut 1 base from V and 5 bases from J, with 13 bases between.

The V and J genes are TRBV10-3 and TRBJ1-5; the D gene is possibly TRBD1 (6 bases). The CDR3 consists of 14 residues. V dropped 0 bases and J dropped 6 bases, with 9 bases sitting between them. Germline lookup yields CDR1 ENHRY and CDR2 SYGVKD. The CDR3 loop reads CAISESTGLQPQHF. The CDR3 DNA is TGTGCCATCAGTGAGTCAACAGGGCTTCAGCCCCAGCATTTT.

The chain links TRBV28 to TRBJ1-5; the D gene is possibly TRBD1 (5 bases). CDR3 length: 17 residues. The ends were cut back, 0 bases at V and 4 bases at J, with 16 bases in the middle. Per germline, CDR1 MDHEN and CDR2 SYDVKM. CDR3 coding DNA: TGTGCCAGCAGTTTATGGGCAGGGCTTCCAGAAAATCAGCCCCAGCATTTT. It specifies CASSLWAGLPENQPQHF.

J is TRBJ2-3 and V is TRBV28, with 10 nucleotides matching TRBD2. The junction had 11 bases not matched to a gene; V was cut back by 6 bases and J by 14 bases. Germline V lookup: CDR1 MDHEN, CDR2 SYDVKM. The CDR3 has 13 amino acids. CDR3 DNA: TGTGCCAGCAGCTCGGGGACTAGCGTCCGGGGGTATTTT. Its translation is CASSSGTSVRGYF.